The present T cell receptor beta chain was sequenced within a study of OX40 agonist ivuxolimab in advanced cancers. Overall study: Partial response was recorded in three patients: one hepatocellular carcinoma and two cutaneous melanoma cases.

Some clones are missing from TCRdb's copy, which holds only in-frame ones; the method was immunoSEQ multiplex PCR. The sample includes 99,000 or so clones, approximately 80% seen only once; the top ten take roughly 5.5%. Study-wide results and limits: The authors also found low normalized T-cell clonal expansion in some nonresponders. Low clonal expansion, among the lowest seen, marked partial responders at 0.1-3.0 mg/kg.

V lost 6 bases to trimming and J lost 2 bases; unmatched junction nucleotides: 8. The CDR3 is made up of 15 amino acids. CDR1 and CDR2 (germline): SQVTM, ANQGSEA. Regarding this clone: Antigen specificity is unknown.

The material was CD4+ or CD8+ T cells sorted from blood, obtained in a trial of the OX40 agonist ivuxolimab. The chain combines TRBV29-1 with TRBJ1-2; 11 bases align to TRBD1. This TCR derives from an adult with an advanced solid tumor such as melanoma, head and neck, liver or kidney cancer. The CDR3 DNA reads as TGCAGCGTGGTTGGACAGGGGGCTTACAACTATGGCTACACCTTC. This codes for CSVVGQGAYNYGYTF.